The source of this T cell receptor (beta chain) is a study of CD8 T cells in ankylosing spondylitis. Whole-study results and caveats: What seemed typical of ankylosing spondylitis blood was a TCR beta motif built from about eight highly homologous variants.

MiXCR, applied by TCRdb to the 5' RACE reads, yields one record per CDR3 protein. The table records around 770,000 distinct CDR3 sequences, about an eighth of them present only once. Trimming pared 6 bases from V and 0 bases from J, leaving 8 bases between. The germline V gene encodes CDR1 WSHSY and CDR2 SAAADI. The length of the CDR3 is 13 residues. With regard to this clonotype: Its specificity is not known.

The origin of this receptor is a male donor with ankylosing spondylitis. Sequenced: blood, either unsorted or a sorted T cell fraction (not recorded which). This chain connects TRBV10-2 to TRBJ1-1; no firm D call. CDR3 residues: CASRGVMNTEAFF. The CDR3 coding sequence is TGCGCCAGCAGGGGTGTCATGAACACTGAAGCTTTCTTT.